Below are 16 T cell receptor beta chains sequenced from a single sample in a study of T cells generated in artificial thymic organoids. Separate semi-nested PCRs amplified TCRalpha and TCRbeta libraries using constant-region reverse primers in TRAC or TRBC. TCRdb re-called the 5' RACE reads with MiXCR, one entry per CDR3 protein. The sample holds 7,500 to 9,000 distinct CDR3 sequences, approximately 20% seen once. Sequencing was done on a sample of naive CD8+ T cells from the thymus. As for subset: CD3+TCRalphabeta+CD8SP T cells; for blood, CD45RO-CCR7+ naive CD8+ T cells. The receptors stem from a human donor who gave cord blood stem cells for thymic organoid culture, a cardiac surgery patient who gave postnatal thymus, or a blood donor (not recorded which).

This clonotype is termed medium-sized. The chain is built from TRBV18 and TRBJ2-3; the D gene is possibly TRBD1 (6 bases). V was trimmed by 6 bases and J by 1 base, leaving 14 bases between them. Germline V gives CDR1 KGHSH, CDR2 LQKENI. The CDR3 has 15 residues. The CDR3 protein is CASSPRGSGTDTQYF. CDR3 nucleotide sequence: TGTGCCAGCTCCCCCAGGGGTAGCGGCACAGATACGCAGTATTTT.

The chain couples TRBV5-1 to TRBJ2-7, with D possibly matching TRBD2 (5 bases). Deletions cut 0 bases from V and 5 bases from J, with 15 bases between. The CDR3 has 15 amino acids. Per the germline V gene, CDR1 is SGHRS and CDR2 is YFSETQ. CDR3 loop: CASSLESRNGDEQYF. CDR3 coding DNA: TGCGCCAGCAGCTTGGAAAGCCGTAACGGGGACGAGCAGTACTTC.

This clonotype is classed as medium-sized. This rearrangement joins TRBV7-9 to TRBJ1-4; D not certain. The CDR3 has 13 residues. V was cut by 5 bases and J by 8 bases, with 12 bases left in between. Germline loops: CDR1 SEHNR, CDR2 FQNEAQ (reference sequence). DNA of the CDR3: TGTGCCAGCAGCCAGCCCTTGGAGGAAAAACTGTTTTTT. Its translation: CASSQPLEEKLFF.

By sample share, this clonotype is medium-sized. This CDR3 reads CASSSLYEQYF. CDR3 nucleotide sequence: TGTGCCAGCAGCTCTCTGTACGAGCAGTACTTC. The chain combines TRBV5-5 with TRBJ2-7; no definite D call. This CDR3 has 11 amino acids. V was cut by 3 bases and J by 4 bases, with 5 bases left in between. Germline CDR1 and CDR2: SGHKS and YYEKEE (reference sequence).

By its share, this clonotype is medium-sized. The CDR3 protein is CASSVRGNTEAFF. In DNA form, the CDR3 reads TGTGCCAGCAGCGTAAGGGGAAACACTGAAGCTTTCTTT. The V gene is TRBV9, the J gene TRBJ1-1; tentatively, D is TRBD1 (5 bases). CDR3 length equals 13 residues. The ends were cut back, 1 base at V and 2 bases at J, with 6 bases in the middle. The germline V gene has CDR1 SGDLS and CDR2 YYNGEE.

By its share, this clonotype is medium-sized. The rearrangement joins TRBV6-5 to TRBJ1-5, with D possibly TRBD1 on 5 matching bases. Trimming shortened V by 6 bases and J by 0 bases, and 21 bases separated the two germline ends. This CDR3 is built from 18 residues. CDR1 is MNHEY, CDR2 SVGAGI, per germline. The CDR3 protein is CASSTRDPSGYSNQPQHF. The CDR3, as DNA: TGTGCCAGCAGCACCCGGGACCCGAGTGGGTATAGCAATCAGCCCCAGCATTTT.

A note on this clonotype: This may be a read error: a much more frequent sequence differs by one nucleotide. The chain links TRBV4-2 to TRBJ2-5; D possibly matches TRBD1 or TRBD2 (6 bases each). CDR1 is LGHNA, CDR2 YNFKEQ, per germline. This CDR3 spans 17 amino acids. CDR3 residues: CASSQDGVGGGMKTRYF. The CDR3 DNA reads TGTGCCAGCAGCCAAGATGGCGTCGGGGGCGGTATGAAGACCCGGTACTTC.

This clonotype appeared many times. The rearrangement joins TRBV18 to TRBJ2-1; D remains unclear. V shed 4 bases and J shed 8 bases, with 12 bases lying between them. The CDR3 sequence is 13 residues long. Germline V lookup: CDR1 KGHSH, CDR2 LQKENI. The CDR3 region has the DNA TGTGCCAGCTCACTACGACCGTGGCATGAGCAGTTCTTC. This gives the protein CASSLRPWHEQFF.

This clonotype qualifies as medium-sized. The rearrangement links TRBV28 to TRBJ2-4; unclear D gene. Germline V CDR1 and CDR2: MDHEN, SYDVKM. CDR3 length equals 12 residues. Trimming shortened V by 8 bases and J by 1 base, and 6 bases separated the two germline ends. The CDR3 region has the DNA TGTGCCAGCGCTGTCGCCAAAAACATTCAGTACTTC. Protein sequence: CASAVAKNIQYF.

In its sample, this clonotype ranks as medium-sized. J is TRBJ2-7 and V is TRBV12-3 or TRBV12-4; 10 bases are shared with TRBD2. Trimming cost V 6 bases and J 4 bases; bases outside gene matches: 12. This CDR3 has 16 amino acids. CDR3 region: CASSRRFGSGRYEQYF. The CDR3 nucleotides read TGTGCCAGCAGCCGCCGGTTCGGTAGCGGGAGGTACGAGCAGTACTTC.

By sample fraction, this clonotype is medium-sized. The rearrangement joins TRBV29-1 to TRBJ2-1, with a weak D call TRBD2 (5 bases). In germline, CDR1 is SQVTM, CDR2 ANQGSEA. The CDR3 consists of 13 residues. The V gene lost 6 bases and the J gene lost 8 bases, with 17 bases spanning the gap. The CDR3 DNA sequence: TGCAGCGTAGGAGGACCGAGTCGCGATGAGCAGTTCTTC. Translating it yields CSVGGPSRDEQFF.

This clonotype is judged medium-sized. V and J are TRBV5-6 and TRBJ1-2; D ambiguous. Germline-derived CDR1 and CDR2 are SGHDT and YYEEEE. Trimming stripped 4 bases from V and 7 bases from J, with 14 bases between. This CDR3 is 13 amino acids long. This CDR3 is CASSSDLGSGYTF. In nucleotides, the CDR3 is TGTGCCAGCAGCAGCGATTTGGGATCTGGCTACACCTTC.

By its share, this clonotype is medium-sized. V is TRBV10-2 and J is TRBJ2-7, with D possibly TRBD2 on 6 matching bases. Deletions cut 8 bases from V and 4 bases from J, with 6 bases between. The germline V gene has CDR1 WSHSY and CDR2 SAAADI. The CDR3 loop spans 10 amino acids. The CDR3 nucleotides read TGCGCCAGCGCGGGGTACGAGCAGTACTTC. It translates to CASAGYEQYF.

This clonotype is a singleton in its sample. The junction departs from the called germline gene at one end, perhaps through a read error. The chain couples TRBV5-1 to TRBJ2-7; D uncertain. The length of the CDR3 is 14 residues. CDR1 and CDR2 from the germline V gene are SGHRS and YFSETQ. The DNA for the CDR3 is TGCACCAGCAGCTTGTTGGTCGGGTCGGACGAGCAGTACTTC. Protein product: CTSSLLVGSDEQYF.

By its share, this clonotype is medium-sized (0.01 to 0.1%). CDR3 nucleotide sequence: TGCAGTGCTAGAGCGGCACAGGGGTACCTTCTCGGGGCCAACGTCCTGACTTTC. Translation gives CSARAAQGYLLGANVLTF. The chain is built from TRBV20-1 and TRBJ2-6, with 7 bases aligning to TRBD1. The CDR3 is 18 residues long. CDR1 is DFQATT and CDR2 is SNEGSKA in the germline V gene (reference sequence). V was pared by 1 base and J by 4 bases, with 13 bases of the junction left unmatched.

This clonotype was observed a handful of times. The J gene is TRBJ2-5, the V gene TRBV20-1; 8 positions match TRBD1. CDR3 length: 19 residues. CDR1 and CDR2 (germline): DFQATT, SNEGSKA (reference sequence). J lost 1 base, V lost 0 bases, and 16 bases had no gene match. The CDR3 reads CSARDPPPDEGQGQETQYF. The CDR3 coding sequence is TGCAGTGCTAGAGATCCCCCCCCTGACGAAGGACAGGGCCAAGAGACCCAGTACTTC.